The clone carrying this T cell receptor beta chain was detected many times. What it recognizes is unknown. The CDR3 has 14 residues. Germline V gene lookup returns CDR1 MNHEY and CDR2 SMNVEV (reference sequence). Trimming cost V 2 bases and J 1 base, with 8 bases left between them. This sample was included in a study of beta chain features in type 1 diabetes. Study context: There were approximately 100,000,000 sorted cells examined across all samples. General observations from the study: For cells with high TCR expression, cDNA sequencing could yield over-representation. At VDJ recombination sites, type 1 diabetes patients had fewer insertions and more deleted nucleotides.

The whole isolated RNA underwent reverse transcription, so sequencing captured expressed TCRB transcripts. Sequenced by immunoSEQ multiplex PCR; TCRdb stores in-frame clones only, minus some. Counted here are hundreds of thousands of clones, 6.5% to 10% occurring once; the ten biggest clones make up under 0.5%. The receptor was derived from a young woman in good health. The chain combines TRBV27 with TRBJ1-1; D gene ambiguous. Source material: central memory CD4+ T cells from blood. This CDR3 is CASSLRPANTEAFF. DNA of the CDR3: TGTGCCAGCAGTTTACGTCCAGCGAACACTGAAGCTTTCTTT.